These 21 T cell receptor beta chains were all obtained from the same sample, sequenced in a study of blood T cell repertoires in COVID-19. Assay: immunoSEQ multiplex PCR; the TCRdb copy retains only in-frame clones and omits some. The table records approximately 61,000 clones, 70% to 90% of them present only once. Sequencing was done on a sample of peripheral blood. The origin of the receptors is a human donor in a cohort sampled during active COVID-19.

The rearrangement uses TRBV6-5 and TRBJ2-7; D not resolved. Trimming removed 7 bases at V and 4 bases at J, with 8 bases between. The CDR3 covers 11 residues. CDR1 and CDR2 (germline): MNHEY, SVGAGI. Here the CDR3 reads CASNPGYEQYF. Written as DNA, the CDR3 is TGTGCCAGCAACCCGGGTTACGAGCAGTACTTC.

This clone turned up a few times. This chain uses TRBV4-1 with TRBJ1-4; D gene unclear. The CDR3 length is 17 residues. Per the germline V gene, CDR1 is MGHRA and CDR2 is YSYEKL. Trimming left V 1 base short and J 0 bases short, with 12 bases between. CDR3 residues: CASSQGLLSATNEKLFF. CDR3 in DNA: TGCGCCAGCAGCCAAGGTCTTTTGAGTGCAACTAATGAAAAACTGTTTTTT.

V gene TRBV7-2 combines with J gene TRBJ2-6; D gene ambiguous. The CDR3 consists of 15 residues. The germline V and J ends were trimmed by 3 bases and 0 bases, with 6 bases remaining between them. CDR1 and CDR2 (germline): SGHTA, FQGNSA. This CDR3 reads CASSFRFSGANVLTF. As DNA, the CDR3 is TGTGCCAGCAGCTTTCGGTTCTCTGGGGCCAACGTCCTGACTTTC.

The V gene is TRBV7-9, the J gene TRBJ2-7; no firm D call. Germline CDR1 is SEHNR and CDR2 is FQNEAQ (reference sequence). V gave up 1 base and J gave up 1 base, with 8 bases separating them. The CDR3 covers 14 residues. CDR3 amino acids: CASSLEVLSYEQYF. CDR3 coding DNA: TGTGCCAGCAGCTTAGAAGTACTTTCCTACGAGCAGTACTTC.

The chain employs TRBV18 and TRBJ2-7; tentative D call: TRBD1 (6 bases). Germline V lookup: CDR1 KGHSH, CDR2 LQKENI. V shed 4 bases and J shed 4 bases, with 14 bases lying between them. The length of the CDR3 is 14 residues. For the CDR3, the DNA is TGTGCCAGCTCACATCAGACAGGAGATTACGAGCAGTACTTC. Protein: CASSHQTGDYEQYF.

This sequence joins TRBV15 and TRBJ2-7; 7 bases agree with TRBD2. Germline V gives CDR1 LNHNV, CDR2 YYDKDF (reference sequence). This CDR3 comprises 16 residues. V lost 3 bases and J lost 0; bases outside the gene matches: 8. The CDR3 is CATSRPGRTSSYEQYF. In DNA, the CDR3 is TGTGCCACCAGCAGGCCGGGACGGACTAGCTCCTACGAGCAGTACTTC.

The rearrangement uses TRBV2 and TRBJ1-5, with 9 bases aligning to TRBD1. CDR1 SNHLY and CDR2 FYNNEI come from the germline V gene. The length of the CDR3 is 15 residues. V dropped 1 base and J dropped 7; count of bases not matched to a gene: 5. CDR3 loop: CASSEGTGEIQPQHF. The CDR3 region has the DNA TGTGCCAGCAGTGAAGGGACAGGGGAAATCCAGCCCCAGCATTTT.

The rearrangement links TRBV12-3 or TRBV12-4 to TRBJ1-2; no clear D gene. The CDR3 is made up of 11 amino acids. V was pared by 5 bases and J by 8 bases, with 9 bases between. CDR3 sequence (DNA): TGTGCCAGCAGTCAAATTCGGGGCTACACCTTC. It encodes CASSQIRGYTF.

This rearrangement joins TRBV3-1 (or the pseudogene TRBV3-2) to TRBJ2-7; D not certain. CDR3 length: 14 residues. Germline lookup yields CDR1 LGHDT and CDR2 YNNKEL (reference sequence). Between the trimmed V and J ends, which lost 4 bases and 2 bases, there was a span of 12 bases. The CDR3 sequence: CASSPHPRPYEQYF. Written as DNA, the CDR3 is TGTGCCAGCAGCCCTCACCCTAGACCCTACGAGCAGTACTTC.

For the CDR3, the DNA is TGTGCCAGCAGTGCCGGGACAGGGAAAAACATTCAGTACTTC. Translating it yields CASSAGTGKNIQYF. The V and J genes are TRBV25-1 and TRBJ2-4, with 9 nucleotides matching TRBD1. Germline assignment: CDR1 MGHDK and CDR2 SYGVNS. The trim removed 4 bases at V and 4 bases at J, leaving 2 bases unmatched. This CDR3 has 14 residues.

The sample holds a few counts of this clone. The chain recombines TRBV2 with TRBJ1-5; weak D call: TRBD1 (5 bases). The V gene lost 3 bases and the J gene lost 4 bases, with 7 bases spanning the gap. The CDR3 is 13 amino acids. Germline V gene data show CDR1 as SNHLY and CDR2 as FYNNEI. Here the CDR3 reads CASSDGGNQPQHF. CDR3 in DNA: TGTGCCAGCAGTGACGGGGGGAATCAGCCCCAGCATTTT.

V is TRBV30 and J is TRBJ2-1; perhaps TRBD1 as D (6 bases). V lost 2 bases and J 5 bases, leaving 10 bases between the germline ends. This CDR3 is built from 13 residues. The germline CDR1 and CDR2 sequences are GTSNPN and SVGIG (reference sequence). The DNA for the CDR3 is TGTGCCTGGAGTACGGACAGAGACAATGAGCAGTTCTTC. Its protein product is CAWSTDRDNEQFF.

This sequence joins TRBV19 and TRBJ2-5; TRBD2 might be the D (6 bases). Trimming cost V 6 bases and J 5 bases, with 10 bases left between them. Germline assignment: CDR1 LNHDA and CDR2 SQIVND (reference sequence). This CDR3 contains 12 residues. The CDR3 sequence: CASSQGLETQYF. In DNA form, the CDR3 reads TGTGCCAGTAGCCAGGGACTGGAGACCCAGTACTTC.

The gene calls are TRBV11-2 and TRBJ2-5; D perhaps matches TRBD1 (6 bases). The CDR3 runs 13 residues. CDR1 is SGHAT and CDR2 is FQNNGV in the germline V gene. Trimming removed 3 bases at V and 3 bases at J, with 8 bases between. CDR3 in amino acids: CASSFWTEETQYF. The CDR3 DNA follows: TGTGCCAGCAGCTTTTGGACAGAAGAGACCCAGTACTTC.

The CDR3 DNA reads as TGTGCCAGCAGCTTTAGTAGCCCCCCGGATACGCAGTATTTT. Translated, it gives CASSFSSPPDTQYF. The V and J genes are TRBV11-2 and TRBJ2-3, with D unresolved. CDR1 is SGHAT and CDR2 is FQNNGV in the germline V gene. Between the trimmed V and J ends, which lost 3 bases and 6 bases, there was a span of 13 bases. This CDR3 is 14 amino acids long. Full variable domain (missing parts from reference TRBV11-2 and TRBJ2-3): EAGVAQSPRYKIIEKRQSVAFWCNPISGHATLYWYQQILGQGPKLLIQFQNNGVVDDSQLPKDRFSAERLKGVDSTLKIQPAKLEDSAVYLCASSFSSPPDTQYFGPGTRLTVL.

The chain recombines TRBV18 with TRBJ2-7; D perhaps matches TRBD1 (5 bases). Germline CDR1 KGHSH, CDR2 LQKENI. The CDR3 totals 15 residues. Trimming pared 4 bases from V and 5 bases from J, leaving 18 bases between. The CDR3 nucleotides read TGTGCCAGCTCACTAGGGGCCCTTGCGCGGAACGAGCAGTACTTC. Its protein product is CASSLGALARNEQYF.

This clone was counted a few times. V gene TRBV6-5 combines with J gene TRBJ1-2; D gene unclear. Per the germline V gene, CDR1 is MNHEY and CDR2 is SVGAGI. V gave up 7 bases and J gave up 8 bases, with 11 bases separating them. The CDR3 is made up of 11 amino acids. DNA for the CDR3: TGTGCCAGCAATCTGATAGAGGGCTACACCTTC. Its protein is CASNLIEGYTF.

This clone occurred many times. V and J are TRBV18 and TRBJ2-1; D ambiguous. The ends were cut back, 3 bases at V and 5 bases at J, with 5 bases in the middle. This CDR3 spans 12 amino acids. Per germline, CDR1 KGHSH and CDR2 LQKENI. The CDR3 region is CASSPPDNEQFF. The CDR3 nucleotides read TGTGCCAGCTCACCCCCCGACAATGAGCAGTTCTTC.

The CDR3: CASRDREVYEQYF. In DNA form, the CDR3 reads TGTGCCAGCCGGGACAGGGAGGTCTACGAGCAGTACTTC. The gene calls are TRBV11-3 and TRBJ2-7; 9 bases agree with TRBD1. Germline CDR1 and CDR2: SGHNT and YENEEA. Unmatched junction bases numbered 5, after V lost 8 bases and J lost 3 bases. This CDR3 has 13 residues.

The CDR3 reads CASSHRRGLAGNTIYF. In DNA, the CDR3 is TGTGCCAGCAGCCACCGGCGGGGGCTGGCTGGAAACACCATATATTTT. J is TRBJ1-3 and V is TRBV14, with a tentative D call TRBD1 (6 bases). Trimming left V 3 bases short and J 2 bases short, with 14 bases between. CDR1 SGHDN and CDR2 FVKESK come from the germline V gene. The CDR3 is 16 residues long.

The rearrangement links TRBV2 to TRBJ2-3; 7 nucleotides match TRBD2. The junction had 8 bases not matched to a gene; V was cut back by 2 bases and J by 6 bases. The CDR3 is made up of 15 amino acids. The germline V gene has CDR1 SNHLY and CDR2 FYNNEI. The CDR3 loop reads CASSENGGSWDTQYF. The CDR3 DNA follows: TGTGCCAGCAGTGAAAATGGCGGGAGTTGGGATACGCAGTATTTT.